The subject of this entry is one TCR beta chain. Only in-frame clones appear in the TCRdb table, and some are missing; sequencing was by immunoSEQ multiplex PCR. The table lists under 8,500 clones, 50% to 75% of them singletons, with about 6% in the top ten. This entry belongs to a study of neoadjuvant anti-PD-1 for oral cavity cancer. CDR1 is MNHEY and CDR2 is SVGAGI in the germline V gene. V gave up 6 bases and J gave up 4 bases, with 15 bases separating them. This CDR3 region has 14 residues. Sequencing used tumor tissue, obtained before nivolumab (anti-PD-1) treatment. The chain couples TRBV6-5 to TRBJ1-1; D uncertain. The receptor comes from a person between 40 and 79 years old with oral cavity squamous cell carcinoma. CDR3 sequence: CASRNLEGSTEAFF. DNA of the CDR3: TGTGCCAGCAGAAACCTCGAGGGATCCACTGAAGCTTTCTTT.